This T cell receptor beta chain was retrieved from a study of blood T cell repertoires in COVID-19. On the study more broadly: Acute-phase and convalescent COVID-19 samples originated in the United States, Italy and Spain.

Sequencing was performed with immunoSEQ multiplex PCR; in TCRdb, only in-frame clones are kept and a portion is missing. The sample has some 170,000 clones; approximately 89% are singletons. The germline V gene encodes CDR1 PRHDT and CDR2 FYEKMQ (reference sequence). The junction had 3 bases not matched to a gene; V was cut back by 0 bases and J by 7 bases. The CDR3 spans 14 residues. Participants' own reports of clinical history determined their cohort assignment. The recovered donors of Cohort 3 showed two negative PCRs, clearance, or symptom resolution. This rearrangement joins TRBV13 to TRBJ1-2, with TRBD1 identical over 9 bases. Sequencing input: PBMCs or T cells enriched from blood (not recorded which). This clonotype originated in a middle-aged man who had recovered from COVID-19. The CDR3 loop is CASSLGRQGGGYTF. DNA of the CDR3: TGTGCCAGCAGCTTAGGGAGACAGGGGGGTGGCTACACCTTC.